The entry below describes one T cell receptor beta chain. The CDR3 extends over 15 amino acids. Authors' data handling: Amplification with reference gene primers provided the estimates of nucleated cell counts. The assay was immunoSEQ multiplex PCR, and TCRdb's table has in-frame clones only and misses some. The V and J calls and clone size come from that table; D and trimming were worked out from the DNA. Of 350,000 to 450,000 clones detected, roughly nine tenths appear once; the ten largest clones hold roughly 0.9%. This record comes from a study of blood T cell repertoires in COVID-19. Whole-study context: Samples taken during acute and convalescent COVID-19 were collected in the United States, Italy and Spain. Sources were T cells, B-cell-depleted T cells, or PBMCs; the material itself was cDNA or gDNA.

A COVID-19 case was met by exposed participants within 2 weeks before study entry. This clonotype was obtained from a woman in her 40s who had been exposed to COVID-19. Sequencing used PBMCs or T cells enriched from blood (not recorded which). V gene TRBV21-1 combines with J gene TRBJ1-1; the table's D call, TRBD1, was not checked against the DNA. TRBV21-1 is marked as a pseudogene. This CDR3 is CASSKAEAGGTEAFF. Written as DNA, the CDR3 is TGTGCCAGCAGCAAAGCCGAGGCAGGGGGCACTGAAGCTTTCTTT.